Sequencing of this TCR beta chain was carried out in a study of blood T cell repertoires in COVID-19. Using immunoSEQ multiplex PCR, the repertoire was profiled, and TCRdb retains in-frame clones only, with some absent. The sample includes over 200,000 clones, about 90% seen only once; the top ten take around 3.6%. This clone was recorded only once. CDR3 length: 13 amino acids. CDR1 GTSNPN and CDR2 SVGIG come from the germline V gene (reference sequence). V was pared by 3 bases and J by 3 bases, with 11 bases between. This study enrolled people aged roughly 18 to 100 from around 25 US geographic areas.

The genes are TRBV30 and TRBJ1-1, with D hard to call. This TCR derives from a woman aged 25 to 39 who had been exposed to COVID-19. Sequenced input: PBMCs or T cells enriched from blood (not recorded which). CDR3 in amino acids: CAWSVKRDTEAFF. For the CDR3, the DNA is TGTGCCTGGAGCGTGAAGAGGGACACTGAAGCTTTCTTT. Using reference TRBV30 and TRBJ1-1 for the parts outside the CDR3, the full variable domain is SQTIHQWPATLVQPVGSPLSLECTVEGTSNPNLYWYRQAAGRGLQLLFYSVGIGQISSEVPQNLSASRPQDRQFILSSKKLLLSDSGFYLCAWSVKRDTEAFFGQGTRLTVV.